This TCR beta chain was retrieved from a study of Tregs in tolerant kidney transplant recipients. Libraries were prepared by immunoSEQ multiplex PCR; TCRdb keeps only in-frame clonotypes and omits some of them. The table lists fewer than 60,000 clones, about 90% of them singletons. The germline V gene encodes CDR1 SQVTM and CDR2 ANQGSEA. CDR3 length: 13 residues. V lost 4 bases to trimming and J lost 4 bases; unmatched junction nucleotides: 4. Related graft donors supplied nonmyeloablative bone marrow transplants, and mixed chimerism was transient. The chain has TRBV29-1 and TRBJ2-3; 8 positions agree with TRBD2. The receptor was isolated from a human patient who received a combined kidney and bone marrow transplant. Some T cells may possibly be graft donor cells. The specimen was CD8+ T cells from blood (PBMCs), collected 24 months after the transplant. The CDR3 here is CSVVAGGADTQYF. In DNA, the CDR3 is TGCAGCGTTGTTGCGGGAGGTGCAGATACGCAGTATTTT.